Listed here is a single TCR beta chain. Its antigen is still unknown. Base qualities are not provided; no much larger clone lies one nucleotide away. CD8 naive samples were CD45RO-negative cells positively selected for CCR7, giving a CD45RA+CCR7+ population that excluded TemRA cells. Healthy HIV-negative adults with no recently reported acute infections or vaccinations were included as donors. Every donor was a Caucasian adult living in Nashville, Tennessee, USA. After blood collection by leukapheresis, PBMCs were isolated using Ficoll-Histopaque density gradient centrifugation and then cryopreserved in the vapor phase of liquid nitrogen. Analytical flow cytometry was used to check the purity and quantity of each magnetically sorted T cell population. From each sorted fraction, genomic DNA was isolated and quantified by UV absorbance on a Nanodrop 2000c. Using the deep immunoSEQ assay, TCR CDR3 regions were amplified from genomic DNA by multiplex PCR. Extracted genomic DNA from each cell subset was spread evenly across all wells of several immunoSEQ 96-well plates, with each plate serving as a replicate. Each replicate PCR for sorted subsets received roughly 200 ng genomic DNA, equal to roughly 30,000 T cell genomes. Purified libraries were measured with a Qubit 3.0 fluorometer, size-checked on a Bioanalyzer 2100, and measured again with the KAPA Library Quantification kit. Every immunoSEQ 96-well plate was sequenced on a dedicated single-read 150-cycle Illumina NextSeq 550 flow cell. Turning to the authors' computational methods: The immunoSEQ output contained only junctional sequences without quality scores, so filtering could not match that applied to full-length reads. To assign V/J genes and CDR3, sequences were annotated against IMGT germline references using PyIR, a Python wrapper for IgBLAST v1.9. Reads with weak V/J assignments (E-value above 1e-6), missing CDR3, stop codons, out-of-frame junctions, or ambiguous translated residues were removed. A V3J clonotype was defined by an identical inferred V gene, J gene, and CDR3 amino acid sequence. To compute the percentage overlap between repertoires, the number of shared unique clonotypes was divided by the size of the smaller repertoire. RTK rarefaction, the Chao1 estimator, and Recon v2.1 estimates of unobserved clonotypes were used to assess repertoire richness. OLGA was used to compute generation probabilities for all TCRbeta clonotypes that the gDNA method yielded from a few donors. What TCRdb holds here is the immuneACCESS table cut down to in-frame rearrangements. Part of the clones is not present; checked against another copy, under half of the missing clones reflect an unresolved V gene, and the others are unexplained. V and J calls plus clone size are reproduced from that table; the DNA served to infer D and trimming. This sample holds a few million clones; over 85% were observed only once. About 1.7% of the sample rests with the top ten.

At the junction V is shortened by 2 bases and J by 6 bases, with 7 bases in between. For CDR1 and CDR2, the germline V gene lists MNHEY and SVGAGI. The CDR3 contains 12 residues, cysteine and phenylalanine counted. Only the CDR3 portion is preserved as DNA: 36 bases, with reading frame beginning at the first base. This entry belongs to a study of shared clonotypes between healthy human individuals (dated by TCRdb to the early 2020s). Broadly, across the study: The cohort included three men and a couple of women between 18 and 49 years of age. Per donor, leukapheresis produced somewhere between about 0.85 and 9.5 billion PBMCs. To estimate repertoire size and how much clonotype sharing occurs between individuals, the study deeply sequenced the blood TCR repertoires of about 5 healthy adults. For each donor, CD4 naive and CD4 memory were each run on three plates, CD8 naive on two plates, and CD8 memory on one plate. Libraries were prepared and TCR repertoires were sequenced by different laboratories using diverse techniques, in order to increase sequencing depth and limit assay-specific biases.

Here is what the overall study found, with its caveats: Larger estimated clonotype richness was generally found for naive subsets than for memory subsets. The genetic and exposure-history diversity represented was limited by the small number of donors. Based on pairwise subsampling, the degree of clonotype sharing among donors was expected to be affected by sequencing depth. Higher generation probabilities were observed for clonotypes shared by all four sorted-subset donors than for non-shared clonotypes. About 4.5% of naive CD4, more than 3% of naive CD8, 2.3% of memory CD4, and 0.4% of memory CD8 clonotypes were shared across several donors. Rarefaction of sorted-subset datasets indicated incomplete sequencing despite the large sequencing depth. Sampling was limited to blood, and TCR repertoires in tissue likely differ from TCR repertoires in blood.

Sequenced sample: naive CD8+ T cells from PBMCs. The sample's cell subset or site label, in plain terms: CD45RA+CCR7+. In this chain, TRBV6-5 is recombined with TRBJ1-2; the D gene remains uncertain. The clonotype comes from a man younger than 30 in good health. Some clones in this sample may be carry-over from other donors' samples. The CDR3: CASSYRGDGYTF. The DNA sequence is given as TGTGCCAGCAGTTACCGGGGAGATGGCTACACCTTC.